The 10 T cell receptor beta chains in this list originate from one sample, sequenced in a study of a mutant IDH1 vaccine in newly diagnosed glioma. Produced via immunoSEQ multiplex PCR; TCRdb's table is partial and in-frame only. The sample holds around 40,000 clones; 80% to 85% are singletons and the top ten take about 2%. These receptors' antigens are unknown. Time point defined: week 11, during vaccination. Topical imiquimod accompanied each vaccine dose, which consisted of 300 ug of mutant IDH1 20-mer peptide. Material: PBMCs, obtained from a glioma patient whose treatment included an IDH1 peptide vaccine. These receptors all stem from a man aged 35 to 55 with glioma.

The chain has TRBV7-8 and TRBJ1-4; 7 bases are shared with TRBD1. The ends lost 0 bases at V and 7 bases at J; junction bases unmatched: 5. Germline loops: CDR1 SGHVS, CDR2 FQNEAQ. The CDR3 is 15 amino acids. The CDR3 reads CASSLADRAAEKLFF. In DNA form, the CDR3 reads TGTGCCAGCAGCTTAGCCGACAGGGCAGCTGAAAAACTGTTTTTT. The full variable domain, its missing parts supplied by reference TRBV7-8 and TRBJ1-4, is GAGVSQSPRYKVAKRGQDVALRCDPISGHVSLFWYQQALGQGPEFLTYFQNEAQLDKSGLPSDRFFAERPEGSVSTLKIQRTQQEDSAVYLCASSLADRAAEKLFFGSGTQLSVL.

Only a few counts were recorded for this clone. The gene calls are TRBV10-3 and TRBJ2-7, with TRBD1 matching over 9 bases. V trimming: 6 bases; J trimming: 2 bases; junction bases outside the gene matches: 5. The CDR3 spans 14 residues. From germline, CDR1 is ENHRY and CDR2 SYGVKD. DNA of the CDR3: TGTGCCATCAGGGGGACAGGGACAGCCTACGAGCAGTACTTC. This encodes CAIRGTGTAYEQYF.

This clone was picked up a small number of times. J is TRBJ1-1 and V is TRBV7-2; D uncertain. CDR3 length equals 13 residues. CDR1 and CDR2 (germline): SGHTA, FQGNSA. The ends were cut back, 8 bases at V and 0 bases at J, with 10 bases in the middle. CDR3 in amino acids: CASQIFMNTEAFF. The CDR3 region has the DNA TGTGCCAGCCAAATTTTCATGAACACTGAAGCTTTCTTT.

The chain carries TRBV6-1 and TRBJ1-5; D is uncertain. Germline loops: CDR1 MNHNS, CDR2 SASEGT. Trimming cost V 3 bases and J 6 bases, with 6 bases left between them. CDR3 length equals 12 residues. The CDR3 DNA follows: TGTGCCAGCAGTGAGGAGGGTCAGCCCCAGCATTTT. This encodes CASSEEGQPQHF.

This chain connects TRBV5-5 to TRBJ1-2; D gene uncertain. Trimming took 0 bases from V and 3 from J, leaving 6 bases between them. The CDR3 extends over 13 amino acids. The germline V gene encodes CDR1 SGHKS and CDR2 YYEKEE (reference sequence). CDR3 in DNA: TGTGCCAGCAGCTTGGGTGGGGACTATGGCTACACCTTC. Encoded protein: CASSLGGDYGYTF.

The chain is built from TRBV7-9 and TRBJ1-1; 7 bases line up with TRBD1. Germline V lookup: CDR1 SEHNR, CDR2 FQNEAQ (reference sequence). This CDR3 comprises 13 residues. The V and J ends lost 5 bases and 9 bases, in that order; junction bases with no gene match: 9. This chain's CDR3 is CASSVGQAPQAFF. The CDR3 coding sequence is TGTGCCAGCAGCGTCGGACAGGCTCCCCAAGCTTTCTTT.

The chain carries TRBV6-1 and TRBJ2-1, with D uncertain. This CDR3 is built from 16 residues. Germline CDR1 reads MNHNS; CDR2 reads SASEGT. Deletions cut 2 bases from V and 2 bases from J, with 13 bases between. CDR3 DNA: TGTGCCAGCAGTGAACAGCTCCATCGGCCCTACAATGAGCAGTTCTTC. It specifies CASSEQLHRPYNEQFF.

The chain has TRBV7-3 and TRBJ2-7, with 8 bases that match TRBD2. The CDR3 runs 13 residues. With 5 bases clipped from V and 3 bases from J, the junction kept 3 bases outside the gene matches. Germline CDR1 SGHTA, CDR2 FQGTGA. DNA for the CDR3: TGTGCCAGCAGCCACGGGGGGGGCTACGAGCAGTACTTC. Its protein product is CASSHGGGYEQYF.

The chain has TRBV6-7 and TRBJ2-5, with D perhaps TRBD1 or TRBD2 (5 bases each). TRBV6-7 is an ORF; its function is uncertain. Trimming took 6 bases from V and 4 from J, leaving 21 bases between them. This CDR3 is 16 amino acids long. CDR3 region: CASSCNRGRGGETQYF. The CDR3 DNA reads TGTGCCAGCAGCTGCAACCGGGGCCGGGGTGGAGAGACCCAGTACTTC.

The gene calls are TRBV4-2 and TRBJ1-5, with 12 bases fitting TRBD1. The CDR3 is made up of 19 amino acids. The V gene end was trimmed by 3 bases and the J gene end by 0 bases; junction bases not matched to a gene: 9. CDR1 is LGHNA, CDR2 YNFKEQ, per germline. The CDR3 DNA is TGTGCCAGCAGCCACGGGCCGGGACAGGGGGCTTTTAGCAATCAGCCCCAGCATTTT. Amino acids: CASSHGPGQGAFSNQPQHF.